These T cell receptor beta chains were read from a single sample in a study of T cell repertoires in cytomegalovirus infection. In TCRdb, the reads were re-called with MiXCR into one record per CDR3 protein. Among hundreds of thousands of distinct CDR3 sequences listed, 20% to 25% were seen once. The sample comprised CD8+ T cells from PBMCs. Receptors originate from a human donor in good health (CMV status not recorded). Some clones in this sample may be carry-over from other donors' samples. Both conserved end residues are part of each CDR3. Fields, in order: V gene, J gene, D gene, CDR3 protein. The D gene is left open where the match is weak.

TRBV27,TRBJ1-1,NA,CASSQTVNTEAFF
TRBV4-1,TRBJ2-3,NA,CASSQDTTPDTQYF
TRBV2,TRBJ2-2,NA,CAIYPGPENTGELFF
TRBV5-6,TRBJ1-2,NA,CASNSGTYGYTF
TRBV7-9,TRBJ1-4,NA,CASSLTEENEKLFF
TRBV5-4,TRBJ1-5,NA,CASSFKTGRGGNQPQHF
TRBV6-2/TRBV6-3,TRBJ2-3,NA,CASSSGIRTDTQYF
TRBV6-5,TRBJ2-3,NA,CASSFLMGVDTQYF
TRBV5-6,TRBJ1-4,NA,CASSSFGDGGEKLFF
TRBV7-2,TRBJ2-2,NA,CASSLTLARTGELFF
TRBV7-9,TRBJ2-2,NA,CASSWFANTGELFF
TRBV20-1,TRBJ2-2,NA,CSASAENTGELFF
TRBV29-1,TRBJ2-2,NA,CSVGGRSDTGELFF
TRBV6-5,TRBJ2-7,NA,CVSSYSPPLAREQYF
TRBV29-1,TRBJ2-2,NA,CSVRDTANTGELFF
TRBV28,TRBJ1-4,TRBD1,CASSPDRVYEKLFF
TRBV28,TRBJ1-2,NA,CAIGRGTSNYGYTF
TRBV7-8,TRBJ1-1,NA,CASSLAMGPTEAFF
TRBV7-9,TRBJ1-1,NA,CASSWEVGTEAFF
TRBV6-6,TRBJ2-5,NA,CASNPGPGARETQYF
TRBV20-1,TRBJ2-7,TRBD2,CSAPTSGPYEQYF
TRBV28,TRBJ1-1,NA,CASSPSWTNTEAFF
TRBV25-1,TRBJ2-2,TRBD2,CASSTPSGGNTGELFF
TRBV7-9,TRBJ1-3,NA,CASSERTANSGNTIYF
TRBV7-9,TRBJ1-2,TRBD1,CASSLGTGGQEGIYGYTF
TRBV4-1,TRBJ1-2,NA,CASSPTPQYTGYGYTF
TRBV28,TRBJ2-7,NA,CASSDLPRLYEQYF
TRBV7-8,TRBJ1-3,NA,CASSLAGAGPGNTIYF
TRBV27,TRBJ2-3,NA,CASSEGDGYLTDTQYF
TRBV20-1,TRBJ2-3,NA,CSARDSGAYTQYF
TRBV27,TRBJ2-3,NA,CASSPSTDTQYF
TRBV7-8,TRBJ2-3,NA,CASSLAVWERTDTQYF
TRBV29-1,TRBJ1-1,NA,CSVGENTEAFF
TRBV6-5,TRBJ2-2,NA,CASSYSATGELFF
TRBV4-3,TRBJ2-2,NA,CASSQDPRKNTGELFF
TRBV9,TRBJ2-7,TRBD2,CASSDPLAGGPDEQYF
TRBV29-1,TRBJ2-2,NA,CSLSTGTGELFF
TRBV20-1,TRBJ2-2,TRBD1,CSARAGTVLYGELFF
TRBV6-4,TRBJ2-2,NA,CASSEADTGELFF
TRBV29-1,TRBJ1-2,NA,CSVDRAHYGYTF
TRBV29-1,TRBJ2-1,TRBD2,CSVPRGGAYNEQFF
TRBV25-1,TRBJ1-2,NA,CASSYPGKSGYTF
TRBV20-1,TRBJ2-7,NA,CSARSRTSSYEQYF
TRBV19,TRBJ2-7,TRBD1,CASTPGTAVSYEQYF
TRBV5-6,TRBJ2-6,NA,CASSGGTGANVLTF
TRBV6-5,TRBJ1-6,NA,CVSSLNIYNSPLHF
TRBV29-1,TRBJ1-2,NA,CSVEGARGYTF